What follows are 28 T cell receptor beta chains derived from one specimen sequenced in a study of Ad26.COV2.S vaccination and SARS-CoV-2 variants. Sequencing used immunoSEQ multiplex PCR; TCRdb keeps in-frame clones, though not all of them. The repertoire holds 430,000 or so clones, 75% to 95% seen once, with roughly an eighth in the top ten. Treatment given: around 19 received Ad26.COV2.S at low or high dose, single or two shots; roughly five received placebo; per-sample allocation not given. Following the first vaccine or placebo injection, samples were taken on day 63. The input for sequencing was peripheral blood, taken in a trial of Ad26.COV2.S vaccine versus placebo. The receptors derive from a person aged 18-65 years who received the Ad26.COV2.S COVID-19 vaccine or a placebo.

The V gene is TRBV7-9, the J gene TRBJ2-4, with 10 positions matching TRBD1. V trimming: 2 bases; J trimming: 9 bases; junction bases outside the gene matches: 1. The germline CDR1 and CDR2 sequences are SEHNR and FQNEAQ (reference sequence). The CDR3 contains 13 residues. The chain's CDR3 is CASSLWDRGIQYF. The CDR3 DNA reads TGTGCCAGCAGCTTATGGGACAGGGGCATTCAGTACTTC.

In the case of this clone: This sample includes further DNA sequences coding for the same CDR3. The chain links TRBV28 to TRBJ2-7; D is undetermined. V was trimmed by 6 bases and J by 1 base, leaving 4 bases between them. Germline V lookup: CDR1 MDHEN, CDR2 SYDVKM. CDR3 size: 11 residues. The CDR3 DNA sequence: TGTGCCAGCAGCACATCCTACGAGCAGTACTTC. Translation: CASSTSYEQYF.

This chain uses TRBV6-1 with TRBJ1-2, with 7 bases that match TRBD1. The CDR3 has 13 amino acids. Germline CDR1 and CDR2: MNHNS and SASEGT. With V trimmed by 6 bases and J by 8 bases, 9 bases remained unmatched. CDR3 residues: CASRLRGEGGYTF. The CDR3, as DNA: TGTGCCAGCAGGCTCAGGGGGGAAGGGGGCTACACCTTC.

The gene calls are TRBV7-2 and TRBJ2-5; D uncertain. V lost 0 bases and J 1 base, leaving 3 bases between the germline ends. The CDR3 totals 13 residues. Germline lookup yields CDR1 SGHTA and CDR2 FQGNSA. Here the CDR3 DNA reads TGTGCCAGCAGCTTAGCCCTCCAAGAGACCCAGTACTTC. Amino acid sequence: CASSLALQETQYF.

This chain uses TRBV29-1 with TRBJ2-7, with 11 bases that match TRBD2. In germline, CDR1 is SQVTM, CDR2 ANQGSEA. The length of the CDR3 is 13 residues. With V trimmed by 7 bases and J by 1 base, 3 bases remained unmatched. The CDR3 is CSATSGTSYEQYF. CDR3 DNA: TGCAGCGCGACTAGCGGGACATCCTACGAGCAGTACTTC.

This chain joins TRBV28 and TRBJ2-3, with TRBD1 matching over 7 bases. The CDR3 has 15 residues. Germline CDR1 is MDHEN and CDR2 is SYDVKM. Germline trimming cut 6 bases from V and 1 base from J; bases unmatched to any gene: 7. The chain's CDR3 is CASSQTGLRTDTQYF. The DNA for the CDR3 is TGTGCCAGCAGCCAGACAGGGTTACGCACAGATACGCAGTATTTT. Full variable domain (missing parts from reference TRBV28 and TRBJ2-3): DVKVTQSSRYLVKRTGEKVFLECVQDMDHENMFWYRQDPGLGLRLIYFSYDVKMKEKGDIPEGYSVSREKKERFSLILESASTNQTSMYLCASSQTGLRTDTQYFGPGTRLTVL.

The V gene is TRBV12-3 or TRBV12-4, the J gene TRBJ2-7; tentatively, D is TRBD1 (5 bases). V lost 8 bases, J lost 4 bases, and 9 bases lay in between. The CDR3 has 11 amino acids. The CDR3 region has the DNA TGTGCCAGCGGCAGGGTTTACGAGCAGTACTTC. Residues: CASGRVYEQYF.

Written as DNA, the CDR3 is TGTGCCAGCAGTGAAGGACTAGCGGGAGTGAGGAATGAGCAGTTCTTC. Protein sequence: CASSEGLAGVRNEQFF. This chain links TRBV25-1 with TRBJ2-1; 13 bases line up with TRBD2. This CDR3 has 16 amino acids. V gave up 2 bases and J gave up 7 bases; unmatched junction bases: 5. From germline, CDR1 is MGHDK and CDR2 SYGVNS.

The rearrangement joins TRBV29-1 to TRBJ1-4; 7 nucleotides align to TRBD1. The germline CDR1 and CDR2 sequences are SQVTM and ANQGSEA. The CDR3 is made up of 15 amino acids. Trimming at V came to 5 bases and at J to 4 bases, leaving 10 bases not matched to a gene. For the CDR3, the DNA is TGCAGCGTTCTCGTTGCGGGACAGAGTAATGAAAAACTGTTTTTT. Translating gives CSVLVAGQSNEKLFF.

The gene calls are TRBV6-5 and TRBJ2-5, with D possibly being TRBD1 (5 bases). The V gene lost 0 bases and the J gene lost 3 bases, with 11 bases spanning the gap. The CDR3 is made up of 15 amino acids. Germline V gives CDR1 MNHEY, CDR2 SVGAGI. The CDR3 loop is CASSYSIRGKETQYF. Written as DNA, the CDR3 is TGTGCCAGCAGTTACTCGATTAGGGGAAAAGAGACCCAGTACTTC.

V gene TRBV9 combines with J gene TRBJ1-1, with a weak D call TRBD1 (5 bases). V lost 4 bases, J lost 1 base, and 17 bases lay in between. This CDR3 comprises 16 residues. Germline CDR1 and CDR2: SGDLS and YYNGEE. The CDR3 DNA sequence: TGTGCCAGCAGCCCACACGCCTGGCAGGGGAACACTGAAGCTTTCTTT. Amino acids: CASSPHAWQGNTEAFF. Filled out from reference TRBV9 and TRBJ1-1, the complete variable domain reads DSGVTQTPKHLITATGQRVTLRCSPRSGDLSVYWYQQSLDQGLQFLIQYYNGEERAKGNILERFSAQQFPDLHSELNLSSLELGDSALYFCASSPHAWQGNTEAFFGQGTRLTVV.

The chain couples TRBV6-6 to TRBJ2-5; no clear D. The germline V gene has CDR1 MNHNY and CDR2 SVGAGI (reference sequence). Trimming took off 5 bases at V and 5 bases at J, with 9 bases between the two ends. This CDR3 comprises 12 residues. Here the CDR3 DNA reads TGTGCCAGCAGTAAAATTGGGGAGACCCAGTACTTC. Amino acids: CASSKIGETQYF.

For this clone: This sample includes further DNA sequences coding for the same CDR3. The genes are TRBV19 and TRBJ2-6; D gene ambiguous. Germline V gene data show CDR1 as LNHDA and CDR2 as SQIVND (reference sequence). Trimming pared 2 bases from V and 0 bases from J, leaving 5 bases between. CDR3 length equals 15 residues. CDR3 bases: TGTGCCAGTAGTATAATATCCTCTGGGGCCAACGTCCTGACTTTC. Amino acid sequence: CASSIISSGANVLTF.

This chain connects TRBV28 to TRBJ1-1; 7 nucleotides align to TRBD1. The J segment lost 1 base and the V segment lost 2 bases, leaving 4 bases of the junction unmatched. Per the germline V gene, CDR1 is MDHEN and CDR2 is SYDVKM. This CDR3 contains 15 residues. The CDR3 bases are TGTGCCAGCAGTTTACTGGGGACAGCGAACACTGAAGCTTTCTTT. Its translation: CASSLLGTANTEAFF.

V and J are TRBV18 and TRBJ2-3; 9 nucleotides align to TRBD2. This CDR3 has 17 amino acids. Germline V lookup: CDR1 KGHSH, CDR2 LQKENI. The V gene end was trimmed by 6 bases and the J gene end by 2 bases; junction bases not matched to a gene: 12. The CDR3 sequence: CASSPTSPSGNTDTQYF. CDR3 nucleotide sequence: TGTGCCAGCTCGCCGACCAGCCCTAGCGGGAACACAGATACGCAGTATTTT.

The V and J genes are TRBV20-1 and TRBJ2-1; D not certain. This CDR3 comprises 11 residues. Germline V gene data show CDR1 as DFQATT and CDR2 as SNEGSKA (reference sequence). The V end lost 5 bases, the J end lost 5 bases, and 7 bases lay between the germline ends. CDR3 in amino acids: CSAPGHNEQFF. The CDR3 region has the DNA TGCAGTGCTCCGGGCCACAATGAGCAGTTCTTC.

The gene calls are TRBV19 and TRBJ2-7; the D gene is possibly TRBD2 (6 bases). The CDR3 covers 15 residues. Trimming shortened V by 3 bases and J by 1 base, and 13 bases separated the two germline ends. Germline V CDR1 and CDR2: LNHDA, SQIVND (reference sequence). The CDR3 sequence is CASSMALARSYEQYF. CDR3 nucleotides: TGTGCCAGTAGTATGGCCCTAGCGAGGTCCTACGAGCAGTACTTC.

The rearrangement uses TRBV4-2 and TRBJ2-6; the match to TRBD1 covers 8 bases. CDR1 and CDR2 (germline): LGHNA, YNFKEQ. V shed 4 bases and J 0 bases; nucleotides not matched to a gene: 14. The length of the CDR3 is 20 residues. In DNA form, the CDR3 reads TGTGCCAGCAGCCCCCAACAGCTTCGGGACAGGTACTCTGGGGCCAACGTCCTGACTTTC. Translated, it gives CASSPQQLRDRYSGANVLTF.

This clone was seen just once. The chain combines TRBV7-9 with TRBJ2-3, with D perhaps matching TRBD2 (6 bases). Trimming removed 3 bases at V and 9 bases at J, with 13 bases between. The CDR3 length is 13 residues. CDR1 SEHNR and CDR2 FQNEAQ come from the germline V gene (reference sequence). DNA for the CDR3: TGTGCCAGCAGCTTTCGGGGGAGAGGGACGCAGTATTTT. Its translation is CASSFRGRGTQYF.

J is TRBJ1-4 and V is TRBV12-3 or TRBV12-4, with unresolved D. Trimming removed 5 bases at V and 10 bases at J, with 8 bases between. CDR3 length: 11 amino acids. The CDR3 nucleotides read TGTGCCAGCAGTCTCCGTGGAAAACTGTTTTTT. Protein: CASSLRGKLFF.

The chain joins TRBV14 to TRBJ2-5; D unclear. From germline, CDR1 is SGHDN and CDR2 FVKESK. Between the trimmed V and J ends, which lost 4 bases and 1 base, there was a span of 7 bases. The CDR3 is 13 residues long. This CDR3 is CASSPRLQETQYF. For the CDR3, the DNA is TGTGCCAGCAGCCCGAGACTCCAAGAGACCCAGTACTTC.

The rearrangement links TRBV6-2 or TRBV6-3 to TRBJ2-6; tentatively, D is TRBD1 (6 bases). Germline-derived CDR1 and CDR2 are MNHEY and SVGEGT. V was cut by 6 bases and J by 0 bases, with 18 bases left in between. CDR3 size: 18 residues. The CDR3 DNA reads TGTGCCAGCAGCGAACAGACAGGCTTATCCTCTGGGGCCAACGTCCTGACTTTC. It codes for CASSEQTGLSSGANVLTF.

This rearrangement joins TRBV4-1 to TRBJ1-1; D is perhaps TRBD1 (5 bases). This CDR3 has 13 residues. In germline, CDR1 is MGHRA, CDR2 YSYEKL. V was cut by 1 base and J by 8 bases, with 11 bases left in between. CDR3 loop: CASSQGLGLEAFF. In DNA form, the CDR3 reads TGCGCCAGCAGCCAAGGTTTGGGACTGGAAGCTTTCTTT.

V and J are TRBV18 and TRBJ2-5; D ambiguous. The CDR3 covers 12 residues. CDR1 is KGHSH, CDR2 LQKENI, per germline. Trimming took 2 bases from V and 6 from J, leaving 7 bases between them. CDR3 in amino acids: CASSPVYKTQYF. DNA of the CDR3: TGTGCCAGCTCACCAGTGTACAAGACCCAGTACTTC. Together with reference TRBV18 and TRBJ2-5, the CDR3 gives the full variable domain: NAGVMQNPRHLVRRRGQEARLRCSPMKGHSHVYWYRQLPEEGLKFMVYLQKENIIDESGMPKERFSAEFPKEGPSILRIQQVVRGDSAAYFCASSPVYKTQYFGPGTRLLVL.

V is TRBV19 and J is TRBJ2-7; D is unclear. The CDR3 loop spans 12 amino acids. V lost 5 bases to trimming and J lost 6 bases, with 11 bases between them. The germline V gene has CDR1 LNHDA and CDR2 SQIVND (reference sequence). CDR3 nucleotide sequence: TGTGCCAGTAGTTGGGCAGGTGGCGAGCAGTACTTC. Its translation: CASSWAGGEQYF.

This clone has a handful of counts. This chain joins TRBV6-2 or TRBV6-3 and TRBJ1-2; tentative D call: TRBD1 (5 bases). The CDR3 sequence is 15 residues long. The V end was cut by 2 bases, the J end by 6 bases, with 16 bases between. Germline CDR1 reads MNHEY; CDR2 reads SVGEGT. For the CDR3, the DNA is TGTGCCAGCAGTTACCGGGACCCCAACCTCCATGGCTACACCTTC. Its protein is CASSYRDPNLHGYTF.

In nucleotides, the CDR3 is TGTGCCAGCAGTTCAAGAAACCGGGACAATGGCTACACCTTC. The encoded protein is CASSSRNRDNGYTF. J is TRBJ1-2 and V is TRBV6-2 or TRBV6-3; D may be TRBD1 (6 bases). The CDR3 has 14 amino acids. Germline-derived CDR1 and CDR2 are MNHEY and SVGEGT. With 4 bases removed from V and 6 bases from J, the gap between germline ends came to 15 bases.

The rearrangement links TRBV30 to TRBJ2-1; 7 nucleotides line up with TRBD2. After removal of 7 bases from V and 3 bases from J, the junction contained 6 bases not matched to a gene. Germline-derived CDR1 and CDR2 are GTSNPN and SVGIG (reference sequence). CDR3 length: 13 amino acids. The CDR3 sequence: CAYASGFYNEQFF. CDR3 nucleotide sequence: TGTGCCTACGCTAGCGGCTTCTACAATGAGCAGTTCTTC.